The 10 T cell receptor beta chains listed next were all sequenced from one sample in a study of cytotoxic CD8 clonotypes in ibrutinib-treated CLL. Some clones are missing from TCRdb's copy, which holds only in-frame ones; the method was immunoSEQ multiplex PCR. The sample lists 250,000 to 350,000 clones, around 69% occurring once. The material was PBMCs, obtained at disease progression, from a patient treated with ibrutinib. These receptors all stem from a human donor with chronic lymphocytic leukemia.

This clone occurred a few times. CDR3: CSVGDRGAEAFF. As DNA, the CDR3 is TGCAGCGTCGGCGACAGAGGAGCCGAAGCTTTCTTT. The J gene is TRBJ1-1, the V gene TRBV29-1, with D possibly being TRBD1 (5 bases). V was pared by 6 bases and J by 8 bases, with 16 bases between. Germline V lookup: CDR1 SQVTM, CDR2 ANQGSEA. The CDR3 consists of 12 residues.

The chain has TRBV7-2 and TRBJ2-4, with TRBD1 matching 9 bases. The CDR3 is 16 amino acids. After removal of 5 bases from V and 2 bases from J, the junction contained 7 bases not matched to a gene. The V gene's germline CDR1 is SGHTA and CDR2 FQGNSA. The CDR3 loop reads CASSDGTGKTKNIQYF. CDR3 DNA sequence: TGTGCCAGCAGCGACGGGACAGGGAAGACCAAAAACATTCAGTACTTC.

The chain joins TRBV6-8 to TRBJ2-3; TRBD1 or TRBD2 may be the D gene (5 bases each). Germline V lookup: CDR1 MNHGY, CDR2 SAAAGT. The CDR3 spans 16 residues. V shed 7 bases and J shed 1 base, with 18 bases lying between them. The DNA for the CDR3 is TGTGCCAGCATTACGGACGAGGTGGGGGGCACAGATACGCAGTATTTT. Its protein product is CASITDEVGGTDTQYF.

The CDR3 coding sequence is TGTGCCAGCAGCCACGGGCAGGCCGGGAGCTATGGCTACACCTTC. Protein sequence: CASSHGQAGSYGYTF. This sequence joins TRBV6-5 and TRBJ1-2; unclear D gene. Germline V gene lookup returns CDR1 MNHEY and CDR2 SVGAGI. The V and J ends lost 6 bases and 4 bases respectively, with 18 bases between them. The CDR3 is 15 amino acids.

The rearrangement links TRBV5-1 to TRBJ2-7; D call uncertain. CDR1 is SGHRS, CDR2 YFSETQ, per germline. CDR3 length: 14 amino acids. The V end was cut by 4 bases, the J end by 2 bases, with 13 bases between. CDR3 in DNA: TGCGCCAGCAGCCTCGGGTCGAGCACCTACGAGCAGTACTTC. This codes for CASSLGSSTYEQYF.

The gene calls are TRBV5-4 and TRBJ2-3; no clear D. The CDR3 is 14 amino acids. Trimming left V 1 base short and J 2 bases short, with 8 bases between. CDR1 and CDR2 from the germline V gene are SGHNT and YYREEE (reference sequence). The chain's CDR3 is CASSLPKATDTQYF. The CDR3 DNA reads as TGTGCCAGCAGCTTGCCCAAGGCCACAGATACGCAGTATTTT.

V gene TRBV6-4 combines with J gene TRBJ2-1; D is unresolved. Trimming removed 0 bases from V and 0 bases from J, with 6 bases in between. CDR1 and CDR2 from the germline V gene are MRHNA and SNTAGT. The CDR3 runs 15 residues. CDR3 in DNA: TGTGCCAGCAGTGACTCTGAAGGCTCCTACAATGAGCAGTTCTTC. Translating it yields CASSDSEGSYNEQFF.

The chain couples TRBV7-2 to TRBJ1-5; D remains unclear. V was clipped by 4 bases and J by 4 bases, with 17 bases between them. The germline gives CDR1 SGHTA, CDR2 FQGNSA. The CDR3 runs 16 residues. CDR3 sequence reads: CASSSISGRVNQPQHF. The CDR3 DNA reads as TGTGCCAGCAGCTCGATAAGCGGGAGAGTGAATCAGCCCCAGCATTTT.

The CDR3 coding sequence is TGTGCCAGCAGTATGAGGGTTTTCCCTTTCGAGCAGTACTTC. It is translated as CASSMRVFPFEQYF. The genes are TRBV28 and TRBJ2-7; a weak D match, TRBD2 (5 bases). The CDR3 consists of 14 residues. Germline values: CDR1 MDHEN, CDR2 SYDVKM. Trimming pared 5 bases from V and 6 bases from J, leaving 17 bases between.

V usage is TRBV27 and J usage is TRBJ2-7, with 12 bases fitting TRBD1. This CDR3 is built from 15 residues. Germline trimming cut 4 bases from V and 7 bases from J; bases unmatched to any gene: 8. Germline assignment: CDR1 MNHEY and CDR2 SMNVEV (reference sequence). CDR3 loop: CASSSGTGGQGEQYF. The CDR3 DNA reads as TGTGCCAGCAGTTCTGGGACAGGGGGCCAGGGGGAGCAGTACTTC.